Following are 4 T cell receptor beta chains from one sample sequenced in a study of cytomegalovirus exposure and HLA in healthy donors. 60 Vbeta and 13 Jbeta primers were used in PCR. The method was immunoSEQ multiplex PCR; TCRdb's version includes in-frame clones alone and lacks a portion of them. The sample consists of around 99,000 clones, 65% to 85% of them appearing once. Source material: PBMCs. The receptor set was obtained from a man aged 40-49 years in good health and CMV-seronegative.

CDR3 DNA sequence: TGTGCCAGCAGCGTAGCTCCGGACAGCCAAGAGACCCAGTACTTC. Encoded protein: CASSVAPDSQETQYF. The chain is built from TRBV9 and TRBJ2-5, with TRBD1 as a possible D gene (6 bases). V was clipped by 0 bases and J by 1 base, with 10 bases between them. The CDR3 extends over 15 amino acids. Germline values: CDR1 SGDLS, CDR2 YYNGEE.

This clone was counted a few times. The rearrangement links TRBV5-1 to TRBJ2-3; D gene unclear. With 6 bases removed from V and 2 bases from J, the gap between germline ends came to 13 bases. The CDR3 runs 14 residues. CDR1 is SGHRS, CDR2 YFSETQ, per germline. The CDR3 region has the DNA TGCGCCAGCACCCTAACCCACCCCACAGATACGCAGTATTTT. It translates to CASTLTHPTDTQYF.

The rearrangement uses TRBV29-1 and TRBJ2-1; TRBD1 might be the D (6 bases). This CDR3 is 11 amino acids long. Looked up from germline, CDR1 is SQVTM and CDR2 is ANQGSEA. V gave up 4 bases and J gave up 9 bases, with 10 bases separating them. CDR3 region: CSVAGDGEQFF. The CDR3 nucleotides read TGCAGCGTTGCAGGGGATGGTGAGCAGTTCTTC.

The chain has TRBV19 and TRBJ2-3; 8 bases line up with TRBD2. Germline V CDR1 and CDR2: LNHDA, SQIVND (reference sequence). This CDR3 is built from 14 residues. V shed 3 bases and J 5 bases; nucleotides not matched to a gene: 4. This chain's CDR3 is CASSILAGGDTQYF. CDR3 DNA: TGTGCCAGTAGTATTTTGGCGGGGGGAGATACGCAGTATTTT. The full variable domain, with the rest looked up from reference TRBV19 and TRBJ2-3, is DGGITQSPKYLFRKEGQNVTLSCEQNLNHDAMYWYRQDPGQGLRLIYYSQIVNDFQKGDIAEGYSVSREKKESFPLTVTSAQKNPTAFYLCASSILAGGDTQYFGPGTRLTVL.